Following are 19 T cell receptor beta chains from one sample sequenced in a study of cytomegalovirus exposure and HLA in healthy donors (dated by TCRdb to the late 2010s). The method behind the library was the immunoSEQ multiplex PCR assay. For the multiplex PCR, a mixture combining 60 forward primers for TCR Vbeta segments and 13 reverse primers for TCR Jbeta segments was used. The clones in this table, taken by TCRdb from immuneACCESS, are in-frame only. Not every clone is retained; where verified, under half of the shortfall comes from an unresolved V gene, and the cause of the rest is unknown. The sample includes about 130,000 clones, with under 85% observed a single time. The ten largest account for approximately 6% of the sample. The sequencing input was PBMCs. These receptors were obtained from a woman between 45 and 60 years old in good health and CMV-seropositive.

This chain uses TRBV9 with TRBJ1-1, with a weak D call TRBD1 (6 bases). The V end lost 4 bases, the J end lost 6 bases, and 16 bases lay between the germline ends. The CDR3 length is 14 residues. Germline assignment: CDR1 SGDLS and CDR2 YYNGEE. The CDR3 DNA is TGTGCCAGCAGCCCTCCAGGGGCCAGGGCTGAAGCTTTCTTT. This codes for CASSPPGARAEAFF.

This clone was counted a few times. In nucleotides, the CDR3 is TGCGCCAGCAGCACGACAGGTACAACTAATGAAAAACTGTTTTTT. This codes for CASSTTGTTNEKLFF. The J gene is TRBJ1-4, the V gene TRBV5-1; the D gene is possibly TRBD1 (6 bases). V lost 4 bases and J lost 0, with 10 bases in between. The CDR3 extends over 15 amino acids. Looked up from germline, CDR1 is SGHRS and CDR2 is YFSETQ.

This chain links TRBV9 with TRBJ1-2; possibly TRBD1 for D (5 bases). Per the germline V gene, CDR1 is SGDLS and CDR2 is YYNGEE. V lost 0 bases and J 8 bases, leaving 14 bases between the germline ends. The length of the CDR3 is 14 residues. The CDR3 loop reads CASSVATAGRGYTF. The CDR3 bases are TGTGCCAGCAGCGTAGCTACGGCAGGGAGGGGCTACACCTTC.

The rearrangement links TRBV5-4 to TRBJ1-1; 8 nucleotides match TRBD1. The CDR3 loop spans 14 amino acids. Germline trimming cut 0 bases from V and 7 bases from J; bases unmatched to any gene: 5. CDR1 and CDR2 (germline): SGHNT, YYREEE (reference sequence). Here the CDR3 DNA reads TGTGCCAGCAGCTTGGGGACAGGGAGAGGTGAAGCTTTCTTT. Amino acid sequence: CASSLGTGRGEAFF.

The rearrangement uses TRBV7-2 and TRBJ2-3; no reliable D call. The V gene lost 5 bases and the J gene lost 6 bases, with 6 bases spanning the gap. The CDR3 spans 11 residues. CDR1 is SGHTA and CDR2 is FQGNSA in the germline V gene. DNA of the CDR3: TGTGCCAGCAGCCCTATGGATACGCAGTATTTT. It translates to CASSPMDTQYF.

This clone was detected a few times. The CDR3 DNA is TGTGCCAGCAGTGAACACAGGGCGAACACCGGGGAGCTGTTTTTT. Amino acid sequence: CASSEHRANTGELFF. The chain combines TRBV25-1 with TRBJ2-2; D is perhaps TRBD1 (6 bases). Germline loops: CDR1 MGHDK, CDR2 SYGVNS. The CDR3 totals 15 residues. V lost 2 bases and J lost 0, with 7 bases in between.

The CDR3 region has the DNA TGTGCTAGTGGTTTGGAGGGGACAGTATCTAACTATGGCTACACCTTC. Amino acids: CASGLEGTVSNYGYTF. This chain connects TRBV12-5 to TRBJ1-2; 7 nucleotides align to TRBD1. CDR1 and CDR2 from the germline V gene are LGHNT and FRNRAP. Trimming cost V 1 base and J 0 bases; bases outside gene matches: 5. There are 16 residues in the CDR3.

This clone was recorded a few times. The genes are TRBV5-5 and TRBJ2-4, with TRBD1 matching over 7 bases. Germline CDR1 SGHKS, CDR2 YYEKEE (reference sequence). Unmatched junction bases numbered 10, after V lost 4 bases and J lost 6 bases. This CDR3 contains 15 residues. CDR3 region: CASSPGGQLLNIQYF. Written as DNA, the CDR3 is TGTGCCAGCAGCCCTGGGGGACAGCTACTAAACATTCAGTACTTC.

Comment on this clone: At the DNA level, this CDR3 is encoded by other sequences in the same sample as well. J is TRBJ1-1 and V is TRBV18, with TRBD1 as a possible D gene (6 bases). This CDR3 comprises 13 residues. V was clipped by 6 bases and J by 1 base, with 9 bases between them. Germline values: CDR1 KGHSH, CDR2 LQKENI. CDR3 region: CASSSTGNTEAFF. The CDR3 DNA is TGTGCCAGCTCGTCGACAGGGAACACTGAAGCTTTCTTT.

CDR3 DNA: TGTGCCAGCAGTGGGAAAAAGGCGGAAGCTAACTATGGCTACACCTTC. As protein: CASSGKKAEANYGYTF. The rearrangement uses TRBV2 and TRBJ1-2; the D is unclear. Trimming left V 4 bases short and J 0 bases short, with 15 bases between. The CDR3 has 16 amino acids. CDR1 is SNHLY, CDR2 FYNNEI, per germline.

The chain uses TRBV6-6 and TRBJ2-5; 7 bases fit TRBD2. Per germline, CDR1 MNHNY and CDR2 SVGAGI (reference sequence). The CDR3 totals 15 residues. The V segment lost 2 bases and the J segment 2 bases; nucleotides outside the gene matches: 5. This CDR3 is CASSYPGGGQETQYF. Written as DNA, the CDR3 is TGTGCCAGCAGTTACCCCGGGGGAGGGCAAGAGACCCAGTACTTC.

This chain joins TRBV7-2 and TRBJ2-2; D ambiguous. V was cut by 4 bases and J by 3 bases, with 6 bases left in between. Germline-derived CDR1 and CDR2 are SGHTA and FQGNSA. This CDR3 spans 13 amino acids. The CDR3 loop is CASSSTYTGELFF. As DNA, the CDR3 is TGTGCCAGCAGCTCTACTTACACCGGGGAGCTGTTTTTT.

The rearrangement uses TRBV10-1 and TRBJ2-1; 7 bases are a match to TRBD2. The V and J ends lost 0 bases and 7 bases, in that order; junction bases with no gene match: 9. CDR3 length: 16 amino acids. Germline CDR1 reads WNHNN; CDR2 reads SYGVQD (reference sequence). CDR3 loop: CASSESRLGLKNEQFF. The CDR3 nucleotides read TGCGCCAGCAGTGAGTCGAGATTGGGACTAAAGAATGAGCAGTTCTTC.

The J gene is TRBJ1-5, the V gene TRBV2; no firm D call. V lost 6 bases and J 0 bases, leaving 9 bases between the germline ends. CDR3 length equals 14 residues. Germline-derived CDR1 and CDR2 are SNHLY and FYNNEI. The DNA for the CDR3 is TGTGCCAGCAGCGGGTTTTATAGCAATCAGCCCCAGCATTTT. Residues: CASSGFYSNQPQHF.

The chain recombines TRBV5-1 with TRBJ2-7, with D perhaps matching TRBD1 (5 bases). V lost 4 bases and J 1 base, leaving 15 bases between the germline ends. The CDR3 covers 15 residues. Germline V gene sequence: CDR1 SGHRS, CDR2 YFSETQ. CDR3 loop: CASSRAQGLSYEQYF. DNA of the CDR3: TGCGCCAGCAGCCGGGCGCAGGGCCTGTCCTACGAGCAGTACTTC.

The chain is built from TRBV2 and TRBJ2-6, with D perhaps TRBD1 (6 bases). The CDR3 runs to 18 residues. Germline V gene sequence: CDR1 SNHLY, CDR2 FYNNEI. The V gene lost 6 bases and the J gene lost 0 bases, with 18 bases spanning the gap. CDR3 DNA: TGTGCCAGCAGAGTCTCGACAGGTGCTGGCTCTGGGGCCAACGTCCTGACTTTC. Protein product: CASRVSTGAGSGANVLTF. Variable domain in full (rest from reference TRBV2 and TRBJ2-6): EPEVTQTPSHQVTQMGQEVILRCVPISNHLYFYWYRQILGQKVEFLVSFYNNEISEKSEIFDDQFSVERPDGSNFTLKIRSTKLEDSAMYFCASRVSTGAGSGANVLTFGAGSRLTVL.

This clone was seen a few times. V is TRBV5-1 and J is TRBJ1-1, with 9 bases lining up with TRBD1. CDR3 length: 16 amino acids. The J segment lost 0 bases and the V segment lost 1 base, leaving 4 bases of the junction unmatched. From germline, CDR1 is SGHRS and CDR2 YFSETQ. The CDR3 sequence: CASSLTDRGLNTEAFF. The CDR3 DNA reads as TGCGCCAGCAGCTTGACGGACAGGGGACTGAACACTGAAGCTTTCTTT.

V is TRBV6-1 and J is TRBJ1-1, with D possibly matching TRBD1 (6 bases). This CDR3 has 14 residues. The V gene lost 7 bases and the J gene lost 5 bases, with 17 bases spanning the gap. CDR1 is MNHNS and CDR2 is SASEGT in the germline V gene. The CDR3 protein is CASTGGGARTEAFF. For the CDR3, the DNA is TGTGCCAGCACCGGGGGGGGCGCGAGGACTGAAGCTTTCTTT.

V usage is TRBV19 and J usage is TRBJ1-4, with 10 bases fitting TRBD1. From germline, CDR1 is LNHDA and CDR2 SQIVND (reference sequence). The CDR3 has 13 amino acids. Unmatched junction bases numbered 1, after V lost 5 bases and J lost 7 bases. CDR3 in amino acids: CASSRQGAEKLFF. DNA of the CDR3: TGTGCCAGTAGTCGACAGGGGGCTGAAAAACTGTTTTTT.